This T cell receptor beta chain appears in the sequencing data of a study of OX40 agonist ivuxolimab in advanced cancers. On the study more broadly: An agonistic human IgG2 monoclonal antibody against OX40 (CD134) was given. Prior checkpoint blockade (anti-PD-1, anti-PD-L1 or anti-CTLA-4) was permitted; under 50% had it.

Generated by immunoSEQ multiplex PCR, the TCRdb table keeps only in-frame clones and is missing some. The sample lists over 35,000 clones, 89% occurring once. The clonotype was recovered from an adult with an advanced solid tumor such as melanoma, head and neck, liver or kidney cancer. Material: CD4+ or CD8+ T cells sorted from blood, obtained in a trial of the OX40 agonist ivuxolimab.

CDR3 region: CASSSPGVSGLYEQYF. CDR3 sequence (DNA): TGTGCCAGCAGTTCCCCGGGGGTTTCGGGCCTATACGAGCAGTACTTC. The chain links TRBV27 to TRBJ2-7, with D possibly being TRBD2 (6 bases). V was trimmed by 4 bases and J by 4 bases, leaving 20 bases between them. Germline CDR1 is MNHEY and CDR2 is SMNVEV (reference sequence). The CDR3 is made up of 16 amino acids.